This record looks at one TCR beta chain sequence and its context. The CDR3 length is 15 residues. The J segment lost 9 bases and the V segment lost 0 bases, leaving 6 bases of the junction unmatched. CDR1 and CDR2 from the germline V gene are ENHRY and SYGVKD. Study members were between about 18 and 95 years old and lived in 25 or so US regions. These data belong to a study of blood T cell repertoires in COVID-19. On the study more broadly: The United States, Italy and Spain were the sources of the acute and convalescent COVID-19 samples. The cDNA or gDNA used as material had been derived from T cells, B-cell-depleted T cells, or PBMCs.

Method: immunoSEQ multiplex PCR; TCRdb's copy keeps in-frame clones and lacks some. The table records roughly 180,000 clones, 81% of them present only once. The sample comprised PBMCs or T cells enriched from blood (not recorded which). The TCR sequence derives from a woman between 35 and 50 years old with acute COVID-19. This chain uses TRBV10-3 with TRBJ2-1; 9 bases agree with TRBD2. The CDR3: CAISESREGQGEQFF. In nucleotides, the CDR3 is TGTGCCATCAGTGAGTCGCGGGAGGGCCAGGGTGAGCAGTTCTTC.